Included here is one T cell receptor (beta chain) sequence, with context. The antigen is unknown. This record comes from a study of blood T cells in healthy people across ages. Study-level findings and limits: It was not known whether donors were CMV positive (a possible confounder of expanded clonotype changes). A strong correlation between TCR beta diversity and naive T cell percentage was seen. Diversity figures derived from one million T cells were judged to underestimate the true value.

A J-beta primer mix and a sample-barcoded 5' primer were used in a second PCR of about 7 to 12 cycles. TCRdb re-derived calls from the 5' RACE reads in MiXCR, one entry per CDR3 protein. The sample carries over a million distinct CDR3 sequences, roughly two fifths recorded once. Germline loops: CDR1 MNHEY, CDR2 SMNVEV (reference sequence). This CDR3 is built from 14 residues. The gene calls are TRBV27 and TRBJ2-4; 8 bases are shared with TRBD2. The J call may be in error: the DNA end matches TRBJ2-7 better. This TCR came from a woman younger than 30 in good health. The sample was blood. The CDR3 DNA reads as TGTGCCAGCAGTTTTGCAGCGGGAGCATACGAGCAGTACTTC. It yields the protein CASSFAAGAYEQYF.